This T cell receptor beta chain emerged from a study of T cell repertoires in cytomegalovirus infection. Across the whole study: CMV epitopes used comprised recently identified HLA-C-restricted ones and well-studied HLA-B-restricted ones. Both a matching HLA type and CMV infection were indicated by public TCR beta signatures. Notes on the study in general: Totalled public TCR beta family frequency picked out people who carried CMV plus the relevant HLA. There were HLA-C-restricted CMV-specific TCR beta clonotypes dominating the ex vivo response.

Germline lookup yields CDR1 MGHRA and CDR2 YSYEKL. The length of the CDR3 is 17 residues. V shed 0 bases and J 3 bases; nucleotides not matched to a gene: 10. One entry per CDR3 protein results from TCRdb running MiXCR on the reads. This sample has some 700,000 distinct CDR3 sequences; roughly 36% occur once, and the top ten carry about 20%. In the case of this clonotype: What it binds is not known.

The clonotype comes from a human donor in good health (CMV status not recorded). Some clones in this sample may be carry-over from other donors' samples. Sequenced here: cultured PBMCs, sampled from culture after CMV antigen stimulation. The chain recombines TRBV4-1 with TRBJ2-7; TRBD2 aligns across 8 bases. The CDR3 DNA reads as TGCGCCAGCAGCCAAGATAGGGGCACTAGCGGAATCTACGAGCAGTACTTC. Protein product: CASSQDRGTSGIYEQYF.